Listed below are T cell receptor beta chains from one sample, sequenced in a study of identical twins. TCRdb passed the 5' RACE reads through MiXCR, listing each CDR3 protein once. The sample holds 550,000 to 700,000 distinct CDR3 sequences, 21% seen once. These records were also assigned to another study, of T cells expressing NK-cell markers.

Material: PBMCs. The source of these receptors is a woman aged 18-29 years in good health. Each CDR3 is given with its conserved first and last residue.

v_call,j_call,cdr3_aa
TRBV5-1,TRBJ2-7,CASSPDRGNSYEQYF
TRBV10-3,TRBJ2-7,CATRASLEQYEQYF
TRBV5-8,TRBJ2-3,CASSPHRGGTDTQYF
TRBV28,TRBJ2-3,CASTAGGRTDTQYF
TRBV20-1,TRBJ1-1,CSARDRSGNSEAFF
TRBV4-2,TRBJ2-5,CASSQGKQETQYF
TRBV9,TRBJ2-1,CASSVSGGANNEQFF
TRBV15,TRBJ2-4,CATSRAQGATLGGLAKNIQYF
TRBV12-3/TRBV12-4,TRBJ2-2,CASSTDSATGELFF
TRBV12-5,TRBJ1-2,CASGQTQGYGYTF
TRBV9,TRBJ2-5,CASSPTGQKETQYF
TRBV7-2,TRBJ2-7,CASSQRTSGGYEQYF
TRBV6-5,TRBJ2-5,CASSYGTFQETQYF
TRBV20-1,TRBJ2-3,CSAHKQGGRTDTQYF
TRBV15,TRBJ2-1,CATRVASGIINEQFF
TRBV29-1,TRBJ2-3,CSVRAGGPTDTQYF
TRBV20-1,TRBJ2-3,CSAKDTTGGF
TRBV9,TRBJ2-3,CASSVERSTDTQYF
TRBV12-3/TRBV12-4,TRBJ2-1,CAFSLAPPMGSSYNEQFF
TRBV12-3/TRBV12-4,TRBJ1-1,CASSLGEEAFF
TRBV5-1,TRBJ2-2,CASSWDPSRVVTGELFF
TRBV11-2,TRBJ1-1,CASRSIGAEAFF
TRBV7-9,TRBJ2-1,CASNKPSGAYNEQFF
TRBV11-2,TRBJ2-7,CASSPDRGFYEQYF
TRBV20-1,TRBJ2-1,CSALSAREYNEQFF
TRBV18,TRBJ2-1,CASSPPAAVSYNEQFF
TRBV12-3/TRBV12-4,TRBJ1-2,CAIKTDYGYTF
TRBV11-2,TRBJ2-1,CASSLSGGLFF
TRBV27,TRBJ2-2,CASSPISYNTGELFF
TRBV7-2,TRBJ2-5,CASSPRLAGRETQYF
TRBV3-1,TRBJ2-3,CASSQDTDTQYF
TRBV15,TRBJ1-1,CATSRDQQGTTEAFF
TRBV29-1,TRBJ2-5,CSVDDRGQDSGRVPGQETQYF
TRBV12-5,TRBJ1-5,CASGLIGPPQHF
TRBV6-2/TRBV6-3,TRBJ2-7,CASLGRGPYEQYF
TRBV21-1,TRBJ1-1,CASSPNSRESAEAFF
TRBV5-5,TRBJ2-5,CASSQEYGETQYF
TRBV5-5,TRBJ2-1,CASSLAGTSGRPGEQFF
TRBV20-1,TRBJ2-3,CSARDLRGSTDTQYF
TRBV7-8,TRBJ1-2,CASSPWTGLVFGYTF